This T cell receptor beta chain is drawn from a study of PD-L1 blockade in urothelial cancer. TCRdb keeps only in-frame clones here, not all; method: immunoSEQ multiplex PCR. This sample yields around 63,000 clones, of which roughly four fifths are seen a single time; over 1.5% belongs to the top ten. The CDR3 contains 14 residues. The ends lost 5 bases at V and 4 bases at J; junction bases unmatched: 6. CDR1 MDHEN and CDR2 SYDVKM come from the germline V gene. Time point noted: pretreatment peripheral blood. The sample consisted of PBMCs, taken around atezolizumab (anti-PD-L1) treatment. The gene calls are TRBV28 and TRBJ2-3; 7 bases agree with TRBD2. This clonotype was obtained from a man between 65 and 85 years old with urothelial cancer. The CDR3 DNA follows: TGTGCCAGCAGTCCCCCTAGCGGATCAGATACGCAGTATTTT. It translates to CASSPPSGSDTQYF. The full variable domain, in which reference TRBV28 and TRBJ2-3 provide the parts outside the CDR3, is DVKVTQSSRYLVKRTGEKVFLECVQDMDHENMFWYRQDPGLGLRLIYFSYDVKMKEKGDIPEGYSVSREKKERFSLILESASTNQTSMYLCASSPPSGSDTQYFGPGTRLTVL.